This TCR beta chain was obtained from a study of blood T cell repertoires in COVID-19. Study processing details: Counts of nucleated cells, estimated from reference gene primer amplification, were obtained. Here immunoSEQ multiplex PCR was the method, and the copy in TCRdb shows in-frame clones only, minus some. Clonal size and the V and J genes are those of that table, whereas D and trimming came from the DNA. The table records fewer than 350,000 clones, roughly 89% of them present only once. This CDR3 is 15 amino acids long. Looked up from germline, CDR1 is MGHRA and CDR2 is YSYEKL. V dropped 2 bases and J dropped 9; count of bases not matched to a gene: 5. Across about two dozen US areas, participants ranged in age from 18 to 89 years. Donors were grouped by their self-reported clinical history.

This receptor was obtained from a woman aged 40 to 49 who had recovered from COVID-19. The sample was PBMCs or T cells enriched from blood (not recorded which). This chain connects TRBV4-1 to TRBJ1-6, with 9 bases identical to TRBD1. The CDR3, as DNA: TGCGCCAGCAGCCAAAAGGGACAGGGAAGTTCACCCCTCCACTTT. Protein product: CASSQKGQGSSPLHF.